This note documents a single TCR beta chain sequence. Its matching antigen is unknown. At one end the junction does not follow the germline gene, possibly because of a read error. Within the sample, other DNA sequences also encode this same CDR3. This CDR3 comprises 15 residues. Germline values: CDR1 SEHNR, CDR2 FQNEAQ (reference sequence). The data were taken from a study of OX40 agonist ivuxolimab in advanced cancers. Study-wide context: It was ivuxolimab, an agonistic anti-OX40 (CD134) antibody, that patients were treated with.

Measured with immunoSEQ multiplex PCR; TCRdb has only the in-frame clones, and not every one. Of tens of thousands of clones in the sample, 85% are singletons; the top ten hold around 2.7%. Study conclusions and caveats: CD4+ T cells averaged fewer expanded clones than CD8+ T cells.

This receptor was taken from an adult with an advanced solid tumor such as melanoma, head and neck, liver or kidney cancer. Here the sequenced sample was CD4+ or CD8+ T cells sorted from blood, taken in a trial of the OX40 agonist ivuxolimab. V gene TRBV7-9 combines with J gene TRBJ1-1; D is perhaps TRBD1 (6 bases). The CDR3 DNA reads TGTGCCAGCAGCAACCGGCGGACAGAGAACACTGAGGCTTTCTTT. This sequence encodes CASSNRRTENTEAFF.